This T cell receptor beta chain was found in a study of cytomegalovirus exposure and HLA in healthy donors. About this clone: Its specificity is unknown.

With 60 Vbeta and 13 Jbeta primers, the PCR was carried out. Methods used by the authors: Counted up in a later analysis, unique TCR beta chains came to roughly 80 million, with around 10 million shared. TCRdb's table, derived via immunoSEQ multiplex PCR, lists solely in-frame clones and lacks some. That table furnishes V, J and clone size, whereas the DNA furnished D and trimming. The sample yields under 200,000 clones, 55% to 80% seen once. General study results and limits: Many donors shared some public TCRs, even though most TCR sequences were rare. A later analysis associated 16,951 TCR beta sequences with HLA alleles at a 0.05 false discovery rate. Further analysis, carried out later, found HLA-associated TCR beta chains more clonally expanded than equally common other chains.

This clonotype was sampled from a woman aged 18-29 years in good health and CMV-seropositive. Specimen: PBMCs.

The CDR3 protein is CASSRAAGSYEQYF. DNA of the CDR3: TGTGCCAGCAGCAGGGCCGCAGGGTCCTACGAGCAGTACTTC. The V gene is TRBV13, the J gene TRBJ2-7; D possibly corresponds to TRBD1 (5 bases). This CDR3 is 14 amino acids long. The V gene lost 5 bases and the J gene lost 1 base, with 12 bases spanning the gap. The germline V gene encodes CDR1 PRHDT and CDR2 FYEKMQ (reference sequence).